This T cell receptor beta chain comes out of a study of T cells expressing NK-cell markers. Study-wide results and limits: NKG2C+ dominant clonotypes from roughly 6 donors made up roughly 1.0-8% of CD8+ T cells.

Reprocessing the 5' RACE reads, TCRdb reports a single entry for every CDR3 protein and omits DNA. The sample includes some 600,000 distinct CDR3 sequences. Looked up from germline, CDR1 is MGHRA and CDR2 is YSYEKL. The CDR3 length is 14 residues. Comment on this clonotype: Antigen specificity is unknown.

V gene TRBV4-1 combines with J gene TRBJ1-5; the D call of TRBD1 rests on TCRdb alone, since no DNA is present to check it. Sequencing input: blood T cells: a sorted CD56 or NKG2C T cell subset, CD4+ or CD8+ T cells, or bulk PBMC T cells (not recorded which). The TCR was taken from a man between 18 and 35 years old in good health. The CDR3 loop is CASSPTTGNQPQHF.